This is a list of T cell receptor beta chains from one sample in a study of beta chain features in type 1 diabetes. TCRdb's copy holds only in-frame clones and misses some; the assay was immunoSEQ multiplex PCR. The sample has tens of thousands of clones, approximately 60% seen once. The sample taken for sequencing was Tregs from blood. These receptors all come from a woman in her thirties in good health. The CDR3 runs from the conserved cysteine through the conserved F or W. The order of the fields is V gene, CDR3 length, clone size, J gene, CDR3 protein. Rows may omit the clone size; those that give it use once, few, many or a size class.

TRBV29-1	13	few	TRBJ2-1	CSERTGRRDEQFF
TRBV18	12	.	TRBJ1-1	CASSRDRGGAFF
TRBV7-6	16	few	TRBJ2-1	CASSLASASGYNEQFF
TRBV7-6	15	.	TRBJ2-1	CASSSREGPRNEQFF
TRBV10-3	11	.	TRBJ2-7	CAILRFNEQYF
TRBV28	14	.	TRBJ1-2	CASSPGQFPAGYTF
TRBV6-6	15	.	TRBJ1-5	CASSWEGRQNQPQHF
TRBV19	14	.	TRBJ2-2	CASSRDRGPGELFF
TRBV7-3	16	.	TRBJ2-1	CASSFSGTSGSNEQFF
TRBV30	12	.	TRBJ2-7	CAWSVFPLEQYF
TRBV11-3	18	.	TRBJ2-5	CASSLGHRDSYYQETQYF
TRBV15	13	.	TRBJ2-7	CATSSLGRNEQYF
TRBV19	17	.	TRBJ1-1	CASIPQDGRQLRTEAFF
TRBV9	18	.	TRBJ1-1	CASSGRLLPGQGGAEAFF
TRBV5-1	13	medium-sized	TRBJ2-7	CASSSRGQGEQYF
TRBV2	13	.	TRBJ2-1	CASKQGHVNEQFF
TRBV28	15	once	TRBJ1-2	CASSLNVRVGYGYTF
TRBV4-3	15	large	TRBJ2-7	CASSQDARDSYEQYF
TRBV6-6	15	.	TRBJ2-6	CASSPRGPGANVLTF
TRBV7-2	12	.	TRBJ1-2	CASSLVSYGYTF
TRBV19	13	few	TRBJ1-1	CASTDRLDTEAFF
TRBV2	18	.	TRBJ2-5	CASGFTSGSAVRAETQYF
TRBV4-2	13	few	TRBJ1-4	CASSQGAREKLFF
TRBV29-1	14	few	TRBJ2-5	CSVHGGTGVETQYF
TRBV6-5	14	few	TRBJ2-3	CASRRLAGADTQYF
TRBV4-3	14	.	TRBJ2-1	CASSQDRSYNEQFF
TRBV6-6	15	.	TRBJ2-7	CASSYSAGQFGEQYF
TRBV5-1	16	.	TRBJ2-5	CASSFWAGNREETQYF
TRBV7-2	16	.	TRBJ2-5	CASSRGRGVRQETQYF
TRBV18	12	few	TRBJ1-4	CASSQGVEKLFF
TRBV10-3	16	.	TRBJ1-1	CAISEAPGQMNTEAFF
TRBV7-9	11	.	TRBJ2-5	CASSHPTTQYF
TRBV23-1	19	.	TRBJ2-7	CASSQLNRTLGCMGYEQYF
TRBV7-2	12	few	TRBJ1-5	CASSSLNQPQHF
TRBV7-2	15	.	TRBJ2-2	CASSSNRGSTGELFF
TRBV4-3	18	few	TRBJ2-1	CASSQETSGRAGYNEQFF
TRBV15	15	.	TRBJ2-1	CATSRRLAGVNEQFF
TRBV7-8	18	once	TRBJ1-5	CASSSRGTESYSNQPQHF
TRBV25-1	15	.	TRBJ2-1	CASGRTSGSYNEQFF
TRBV9	19	once	TRBJ2-1	CASSVTSGIYLSSYNEQFF
TRBV5-4	15	few	TRBJ2-5	CASSLDRGRWETQYF
TRBV5-1	14	few	TRBJ2-5	CASSLGLREETQYF
TRBV4-2	13	.	TRBJ2-7	CASRPSLGGEQYF
TRBV5-6	15	.	TRBJ2-3	CASRVRGTGPDTQYF
TRBV4-3	16	.	TRBJ2-2	CASSHHPPTNTGELFF
TRBV30	15	.	TRBJ2-7	CAWSVWPLKSYEQYF
TRBV5-1	14	.	TRBJ1-4	CASSFDPGGEKLFF
TRBV7-9	17	.	TRBJ2-1	CASSSRIAVSSYNEQFF
TRBV7-9	15	once	TRBJ2-1	CASSWTSGTHNEQFF